This T cell receptor beta chain was sequenced in a study of T cell responses to AZD1222 COVID-19 vaccine. Study findings and constraints: The sample set comprised mostly white British donors with more females, and clonal diversity was possibly underestimated. Mapped onto spike, vaccine-associated CD4 TCRs spanned it and were dominant at 160-218 and 743-854. In the spike-specific TCR repertoire, nearly half reportedly target unmutated variant regions.

Sequencing was performed with immunoSEQ multiplex PCR; in TCRdb, only in-frame clones are kept and a portion is missing. The sample shows approximately 150,000 clones, about 90% of them seen only once. Trimming removed 2 bases at V and 0 bases at J, with 16 bases between. The CDR3 runs to 16 residues. In germline, CDR1 is GTSNPN, CDR2 SVGIG (reference sequence). To note about this clone: Its antigen is as yet unknown.

The sample here was peripheral blood, taken 28 days after the second dose of the MenACWY control vaccine. The chain uses TRBV30 and TRBJ1-1; D possibly corresponds to TRBD1 (5 bases). The clonotype comes from an adult who received the MenACWY meningococcal vaccine as a control. The CDR3 region is CAWSPRSWGLNTEAFF. The CDR3 DNA reads as TGTGCCTGGAGTCCCAGATCCTGGGGGTTGAACACTGAAGCTTTCTTT. The full variable domain, with the rest looked up from reference TRBV30 and TRBJ1-1, is SQTIHQWPATLVQPVGSPLSLECTVEGTSNPNLYWYRQAAGRGLQLLFYSVGIGQISSEVPQNLSASRPQDRQFILSSKKLLLSDSGFYLCAWSPRSWGLNTEAFFGQGTRLTVV.